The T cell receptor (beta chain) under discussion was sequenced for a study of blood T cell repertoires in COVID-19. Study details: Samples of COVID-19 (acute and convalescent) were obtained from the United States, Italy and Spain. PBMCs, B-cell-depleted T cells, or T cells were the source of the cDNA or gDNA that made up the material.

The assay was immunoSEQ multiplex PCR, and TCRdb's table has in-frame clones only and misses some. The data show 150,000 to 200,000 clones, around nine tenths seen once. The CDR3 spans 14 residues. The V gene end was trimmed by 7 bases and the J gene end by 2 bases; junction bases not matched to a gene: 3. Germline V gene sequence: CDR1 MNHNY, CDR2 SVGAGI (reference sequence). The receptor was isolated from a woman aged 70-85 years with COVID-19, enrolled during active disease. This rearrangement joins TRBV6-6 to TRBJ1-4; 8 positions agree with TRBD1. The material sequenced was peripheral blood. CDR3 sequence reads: CASKWTGTNEKLFF. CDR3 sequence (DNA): TGTGCCAGCAAGTGGACAGGGACTAATGAAAAACTGTTTTTT.